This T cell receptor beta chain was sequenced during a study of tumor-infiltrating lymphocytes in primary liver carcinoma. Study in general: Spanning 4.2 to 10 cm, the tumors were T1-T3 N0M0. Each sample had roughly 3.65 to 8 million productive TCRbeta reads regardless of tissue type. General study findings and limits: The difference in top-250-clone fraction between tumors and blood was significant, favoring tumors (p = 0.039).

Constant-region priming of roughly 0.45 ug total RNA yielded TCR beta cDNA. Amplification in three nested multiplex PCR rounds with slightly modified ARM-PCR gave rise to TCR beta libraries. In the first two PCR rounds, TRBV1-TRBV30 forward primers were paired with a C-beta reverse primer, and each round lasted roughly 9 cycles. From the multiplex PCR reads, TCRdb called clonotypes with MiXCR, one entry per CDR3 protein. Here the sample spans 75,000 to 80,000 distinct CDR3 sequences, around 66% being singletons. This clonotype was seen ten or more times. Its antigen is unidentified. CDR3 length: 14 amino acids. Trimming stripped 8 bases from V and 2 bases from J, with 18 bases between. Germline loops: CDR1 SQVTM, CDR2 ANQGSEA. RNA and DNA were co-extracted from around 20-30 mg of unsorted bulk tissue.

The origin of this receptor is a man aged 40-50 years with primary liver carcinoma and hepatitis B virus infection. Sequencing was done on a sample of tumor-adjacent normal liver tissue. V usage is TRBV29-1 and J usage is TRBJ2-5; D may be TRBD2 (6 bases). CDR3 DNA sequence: TGCAGCTGCCACGTCGGGGCGGGGCAAGAGACCCAGTACTTC. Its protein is CSCHVGAGQETQYF. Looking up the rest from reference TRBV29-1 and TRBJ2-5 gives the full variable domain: SAVISQKPSRDICQRGTSLTIQCQVDSQVTMMFWYRQQPGQSLTLIATANQGSEATYESGFVIDKFPISRPNLTFSTLTVSNMSPEDSSIYLCSCHVGAGQETQYFGPGTRLLVL.